The rows below give T cell receptor beta chains drawn from one sample of a study of blood T cell repertoires in COVID-19. Profiling relied on immunoSEQ multiplex PCR, and the TCRdb table lists in-frame clones only, not all of them. The sample has 150,000 to 200,000 clones, about 86% seen once; the top ten hold 7%. Source material: peripheral blood. All receptors come from a woman older than 75 in a cohort sampled during active or convalescent COVID-19. Each CDR3 is given with its conserved first and last residue. A D gene is named only where the DNA matches it firmly. A clone size is listed for some rows: how often the clone was seen (once, few, many), or a class if it is expanded.

TRBJ1-2 | TRBV6-2/TRBV6-3 | once | TRBD1 | TGTGCCAGCAGTTGGACAGGGGAATATGGCTACACCTTC | CASSWTGEYGYTF
TRBJ2-1 | TRBV19 | NA | NA | TGTGCCAGTAGTGGGCTGGACAGTTACAATGAGCAGTTCTTC | CASSGLDSYNEQFF
TRBJ2-3 | TRBV5-4 | NA | TRBD1 | TGTGCCAGCAGCACCGACAGGGGTAGGGGCACAGATACGCAGTATTTT | CASSTDRGRGTDTQYF
TRBJ1-3 | TRBV5-1 | NA | TRBD1 | TGCGCCAGCAGCCATGATAGGACAGGCACTTCAACTGGAAACACCATATATTTT | CASSHDRTGTSTGNTIYF
TRBJ1-1 | TRBV6-5 | few | NA | TGTGCCAGCAGTTACCCTAACGGGGGGAACACTGAAGCTTTCTTT | CASSYPNGGNTEAFF
TRBJ2-2 | TRBV28 | NA | TRBD1 | TGTGCCAGCAGTTCGCCAGGGGGTTCCGGGGAGCTGTTTTTT | CASSSPGGSGELFF
TRBJ1-4 | TRBV6-6 | NA | NA | TGTGCCAGCAGGTATAGGGGAAGAGAAAAACTGTTTTTT | CASRYRGREKLFF
TRBJ2-3 | TRBV2 | NA | NA | TGTGCCAGCAGGGCCCAGGGGAGCGGCACAGATACGCAGTATTTT | CASRAQGSGTDTQYF
TRBJ2-7 | TRBV7-7 | once | TRBD1 | TGTGCTAGCAGCCCGGGGACAGGGAGAGTCGAGCAGTACTTC | CASSPGTGRVEQYF
TRBJ2-3 | TRBV24-1 | NA | NA | TGTGCCACCGGCCAATCCGGCGGGGACCGCACAGATACGCAGTATTTT | CATGQSGGDRTDTQYF
TRBJ2-1 | TRBV19 | NA | TRBD2 | TGTGCCAGTAGCGCCCCACTAGCGGGAAAGATCAGGGAGCAGTTCTTC | CASSAPLAGKIREQFF
TRBJ1-6 | TRBV11-3 | NA | NA | TGTGCCAGCAGCTTTGGACAGAATAATTCACCCCTCCACTTT | CASSFGQNNSPLHF
TRBJ1-6 | TRBV6-5 | NA | TRBD1 | TGTGCCAGCAGTTACTCGGGACAGATTAATTCACCCCTCCACTTT | CASSYSGQINSPLHF
TRBJ1-2 | TRBV18 | NA | TRBD1 | TGTGCCAGCTCACCGACAGGGGGTTATGGCTACACCTTC | CASSPTGGYGYTF
TRBJ1-1 | TRBV3-1/TRBV3-2 | once | NA | TGTGCCAGCAGCCCAGAACAGGGAATGAACACTGAAGCTTTCTTT | CASSPEQGMNTEAFF
TRBJ1-2 | TRBV7-9 | NA | NA | TGTGCCAGCACTCGGGTGGCCTCGGACTATGGCTACACCTTC | CASTRVASDYGYTF
TRBJ1-2 | TRBV7-9 | once | TRBD1 | TGTGCCAGCAGCCAGGGACAGGGATGGGTTGGCTACACCTTC | CASSQGQGWVGYTF
TRBJ2-1 | TRBV12-3/TRBV12-4 | NA | TRBD1 | TGTGCCAGCAAACAGGGGCTATACAATGAGCAGTTCTTC | CASKQGLYNEQFF
TRBJ2-1 | TRBV9 | NA | NA | TGTGCCAGCAGCGTTAGCGGCCCGAGCTCCTACAATGAGCAGTTCTTC | CASSVSGPSSYNEQFF
TRBJ1-1 | TRBV5-4 | NA | TRBD1 | TGTGCCAGCAGCCCAAAGACAGGGCTTGCTGAAGCTTTCTTT | CASSPKTGLAEAFF
TRBJ1-5 | TRBV9 | few | NA | TGTGCCAGCAGCGTAGCTCCCGGACTCAATCAGCCCCAGCATTTT | CASSVAPGLNQPQHF
TRBJ2-2 | TRBV4-3 | NA | TRBD1 | TGCGCCAGCAGCCAAACGGGACAGGGGTCAGCCGGGGAGCTGTTTTTT | CASSQTGQGSAGELFF
TRBJ2-1 | TRBV27 | NA | TRBD1 | TGTGCCAGCAGGCTGACAGGGGCGCGTAATGAGCAGTTCTTC | CASRLTGARNEQFF
TRBJ1-2 | TRBV19 | NA | NA | TGTGCCAGTAGTGGATGGGAGCAGTTTTATGGCTACACCTTC | CASSGWEQFYGYTF
TRBJ2-1 | TRBV24-1 | NA | TRBD1 | TGTGCCACCAGTGATTTACTTCGAACAGGGGGACGGAATGAGCAGTTCTTC | CATSDLLRTGGRNEQFF
TRBJ2-5 | TRBV7-2 | NA | TRBD1 | TGTGCCAGCAGCCCCGGACAGGGGGTGACCCAGTACTTC | CASSPGQGVTQYF
TRBJ2-2 | TRBV27 | NA | TRBD2 | TGTGCCAGCACTAAACTAGCGGTCGCCGGGGAGCTGTTTTTT | CASTKLAVAGELFF
TRBJ2-1 | TRBV7-8 | once | TRBD1 | TGTGCCAGCAGCGGGACAGGGGGAGTCGATGAGCAGTTCTTC | CASSGTGGVDEQFF
TRBJ2-5 | TRBV11-2 | NA | NA | TGTGCCAGCAGCTTGGGCAACCAAGAGACCCAGTACTTC | CASSLGNQETQYF
TRBJ1-1 | TRBV25-1 | NA | NA | TGTGCCAGCAGTGCAATCCCAGGGGAAGCTTTCTTT | CASSAIPGEAFF
TRBJ1-4 | TRBV6-5 | NA | TRBD1 | TGTGCCAGTGACCGGGACAGGATTAATGAAAAACTGTTTTTT | CASDRDRINEKLFF
TRBJ1-5 | TRBV3-1/TRBV3-2 | NA | NA | TGTGCCAGCAGCCAAGGACTGGGCAATCAGCCCCAGCATTTT | CASSQGLGNQPQHF
TRBJ2-1 | TRBV11-2 | NA | NA | TGTGCCAGCAGCTTAAGGTCCCGTGCCTGGAGCTCCTACAATGAGCAGTTCTTC | CASSLRSRAWSSYNEQFF
TRBJ1-3 | TRBV9 | NA | NA | TGTGCCAGCAGCGTAGATCCGGGGTTCTCTGGAAACACCATATATTTT | CASSVDPGFSGNTIYF
TRBJ1-5 | TRBV10-1 | NA | TRBD1 | TGCGCCAGCAGTCTTGGGACAGGGCTCAATCAGCCCCAGCATTTT | CASSLGTGLNQPQHF
TRBJ2-7 | TRBV13 | NA | TRBD1 | TGTGCCAGCAGCCCATTATCCCAGGGGGAGACCTACGAGCAGTACTTC | CASSPLSQGETYEQYF
TRBJ1-1 | TRBV5-6 | NA | NA | TGTGCCAGCAGCTTGAAGAGACAGCCGACCGCCCCGGAAGCTTTCTTT | CASSLKRQPTAPEAFF
TRBJ1-2 | TRBV2 | NA | NA | TGTGCCAGCAGACCAGACAGCTATGGCTACACCTTC | CASRPDSYGYTF
TRBJ2-5 | TRBV9 | NA | NA | TGTGCCAGCAGCACCCAGGGTTTTGGGGAGACCCAGTACTTC | CASSTQGFGETQYF
TRBJ1-1 | TRBV3-1/TRBV3-2 | NA | NA | TGTGCCAGCGGGGGGACCGCTGAAGCTTTCTTT | CASGGTAEAFF
TRBJ1-1 | TRBV18 | NA | NA | TGTGCCAGCTCACCACCTAACGAGGCCACTGAAGCTTTCTTT | CASSPPNEATEAFF
TRBJ1-5 | TRBV11-2 | NA | NA | TGTGCCAGCAGCCTAAGGGCCACAGGGAACCAGCCCCAGCATTTT | CASSLRATGNQPQHF
TRBJ2-5 | TRBV5-4 | NA | NA | TGTGCCAGCAGCTTGGGAGGTGGAGAGACCCAGTACTTC | CASSLGGGETQYF
TRBJ1-5 | TRBV28 | NA | TRBD1 | TGTGCCAGCAGTCTACAGGGGATGGTTCAGCCCCAGCATTTT | CASSLQGMVQPQHF
TRBJ1-4 | TRBV9 | NA | TRBD1 | TGTGCCAGCACCACTGGACAGGGAGGACCGAATGAAAAACTGTTTTTT | CASTTGQGGPNEKLFF
TRBJ2-3 | TRBV6-6 | NA | NA | TGTGCCAGCCTCCGGGAAGGGAGCACAGATACGCAGTATTTT | CASLREGSTDTQYF
TRBJ1-1 | TRBV6-2/TRBV6-3 | NA | NA | TGTGCCAGCAGTTATATGGACAGTTACACTGAAGCTTTCTTT | CASSYMDSYTEAFF
TRBJ2-3 | TRBV30 | NA | NA | TGTGCCTGGAGTTGGGAGGCGGGCACAGATACGCAGTATTTT | CAWSWEAGTDTQYF
TRBJ1-1 | TRBV6-5 | NA | TRBD1 | TGTGCCAGCAGTTACCGGGACAGGAACACTGAAGCTTTCTTT | CASSYRDRNTEAFF
TRBJ1-6 | TRBV30 | NA | TRBD1 | TGTGCCTGGAATGGCGGACAGGACGTTTTCCCCCTCCACTTT | CAWNGGQDVFPLHF
TRBJ2-3 | TRBV14 | once | TRBD1 | TGTGCCAGCAGCCCTCGGGCGGGACAGGGGGGAAATACGCAGTATTTT | CASSPRAGQGGNTQYF
TRBJ1-2 | TRBV28 | NA | NA | TGTGCCAGCAGCTGGGGCAGGGGCGGATATGGCTACACCTTC | CASSWGRGGYGYTF
TRBJ1-1 | TRBV6-6 | once | NA | TGTGCCAGCAGTCCCAACCGAGACACTGAAGCTTTCTTT | CASSPNRDTEAFF